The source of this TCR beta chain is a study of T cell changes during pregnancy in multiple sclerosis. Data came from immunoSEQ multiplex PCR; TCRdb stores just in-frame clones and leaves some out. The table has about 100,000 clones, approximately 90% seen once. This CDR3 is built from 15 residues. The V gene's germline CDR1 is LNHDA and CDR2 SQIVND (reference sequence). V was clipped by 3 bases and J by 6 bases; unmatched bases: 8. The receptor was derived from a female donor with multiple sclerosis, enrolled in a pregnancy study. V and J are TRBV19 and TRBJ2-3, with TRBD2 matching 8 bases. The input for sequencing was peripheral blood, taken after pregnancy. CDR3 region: CASSITAGERDTQYF. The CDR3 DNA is TGTGCCAGTAGTATCACAGCGGGGGAGAGGGATACGCAGTATTTT. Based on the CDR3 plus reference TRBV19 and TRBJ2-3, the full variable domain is DGGITQSPKYLFRKEGQNVTLSCEQNLNHDAMYWYRQDPGQGLRLIYYSQIVNDFQKGDIAEGYSVSREKKESFPLTVTSAQKNPTAFYLCASSITAGERDTQYFGPGTRLTVL.